This T cell receptor beta chain was sequenced during a study of T cells in Graves' hyperthyroidism and ophthalmopathy. Study details: Upon initial diagnosis and before any treatment, peripheral blood was collected.

RNA transcripts provided the source from which TCR beta CDR3 regions were amplified. An initial round of RT-PCR targeting the TCR CDR3 relied on the HTBI primer set. TCRdb reprocessed the multiplex PCR reads with MiXCR, giving one entry per CDR3 protein. The profile shows approximately 610,000 distinct CDR3 sequences, around 15% of them singletons. Findings and limits, study-wide: In the blood, most expanded thyroid clonotypes above 0.001 appeared as well.

Germline lookup yields CDR1 MNHEY and CDR2 SVGEGT. The CDR3 is 14 amino acids. J lost 2 bases, V lost 10 bases, and 10 bases had no gene match. Together with thyroid ultrasound, orbital computed tomography, serum thyroxine and TRAb, clinical symptoms were used for diagnoses. This clonotype was seen ten or more times. Its antigen is as yet unknown. This sequence joins TRBV6-2 or TRBV6-3 and TRBJ2-7; 8 nucleotides align to TRBD2. Sequencing used blood. This TCR derives from a woman aged 40-49 years with Graves' ophthalmopathy. The chain's CDR3 is CATRRAGVAYEQYF. CDR3 bases: TGTGCCACACGGAGAGCGGGAGTGGCCTACGAGCAGTACTTC.